This TCR beta chain was captured by sequencing in a study of T-cell reconstitution after alpha-beta-depleted transplantation in children. General study points: Newly produced T cells mostly accounted for T-cell counts and diversity one year post-transplant.

Of note for this clonotype: The target antigen is unknown.

Per the germline V gene, CDR1 is SGHTA and CDR2 is FQGTGA. V lost 2 bases and J 9 bases, leaving 11 bases between the germline ends. This CDR3 is 14 amino acids long. A TCRbeta library incorporating unique molecular identifiers was prepared. One entry per CDR3 protein, called by TCRdb with MiXCR from the PCR reads. Of about 200,000 distinct CDR3 sequences listed, roughly 6.3% are singletons. The J gene is TRBJ1-6, the V gene TRBV7-3; D is unresolved. The receptor was derived from a girl under three years old with combined immunodeficiency, due to receive a stem cell transplant. The sequenced sample was PBMCs, obtained before TCRalphabeta/CD19-depleted stem cell transplant. CDR3 sequence: CASSLQYTGSPLHF. The CDR3 nucleotides are TGTGCCAGCAGCTTACAGTATACGGGTTCACCCCTCCACTTT. The full variable domain, its missing parts supplied by reference TRBV7-3 and TRBJ1-6, is GAGVSQTPSNKVTEKGKYVELRCDPISGHTALYWYRQSLGQGPEFLIYFQGTGAADDSGLPNDRFFAVRPEGSVSTLKIQRTERGDSAVYLCASSLQYTGSPLHFGNGTRLTVT.